A selection of T cell receptor beta chains follows, all from one sample in a study of human T cells and chemical hapten exposure. TCRdb passed the RACE reads through MiXCR, listing each CDR3 protein once. The sample carries roughly 60,000 distinct CDR3 sequences, 6.7% recorded once. The sequences come from whole blood, collected in connection with sensitization to the hapten diphenylcyclopropenone (DPC). The source of these receptors is a woman aged 25-40 years with alopecia areata. Some clones in this sample may be carry-over from other donors' samples. Both conserved end residues are part of each CDR3. The D gene is left open where the match is weak. A row's size may be missing; if present it is once, few, many or a size class.

D	V	J	size	CDR3
-	TRBV20-1	TRBJ2-7	many	CSSQRGANHEQYF
-	TRBV20-1	TRBJ2-6	many	CSATGEGVGAHGANVLTF
-	TRBV7-3	TRBJ2-7	few	CASSFIGGTNEQYF
TRBD1	TRBV5-1	TRBJ1-2	many	CASSLGQGAEGYTF
TRBD1	TRBV18	TRBJ2-1	-	CASSRVGTIPTGGRRNNEQFF
-	TRBV27	TRBJ2-1	many	CASRFWGARSYNEQFF
TRBD1	TRBV3-1	TRBJ1-2	many	CASSQEDRDYGYTF
TRBD1	TRBV11-2	TRBJ1-1	many	CASRIDRGRSEAFF
-	TRBV18	TRBJ2-1	many	CASSPERGSSYNEQFF
-	TRBV7-9	TRBJ2-7	few	CASSLDSGEQYF
TRBD1	TRBV6-6	TRBJ1-2	many	CASSQEQGAFGYTF
-	TRBV3-1	TRBJ1-1	many	CASSMGGGPGAFF
-	TRBV3-1	TRBJ1-1	many	CASSQGVGEAFF
TRBD1	TRBV3-1	TRBJ1-2	many	CASSQKGTAASYTF
-	TRBV18	TRBJ2-4	few	CASFNTGDLAKNIQYF
-	TRBV20-1	TRBJ2-5	many	CSARDPAGQGRVTQYF
TRBD1	TRBV12-3/TRBV12-4	TRBJ1-5	many	CASRRQGAEPQHF
-	TRBV6-1	TRBJ2-7	many	CASSEYHGGPYEQYF
TRBD1	TRBV9	TRBJ1-5	-	CASSVQGVPNQPQHF
TRBD1	TRBV2	TRBJ1-2	few	CASSKDRGNYGYTF
-	TRBV6-1	TRBJ1-3	many	CASSEFPSPSSGNTIYF
TRBD1	TRBV2	TRBJ2-1	many	CASGGQGGSNEQFF
TRBD1	TRBV29-1	TRBJ1-1	many	CSVVVTGGITEAFF
TRBD2	TRBV27	TRBJ2-7	many	CASRGLAGGFFSYEQYF
-	TRBV19	TRBJ1-5	few	CASSVTGDYSNQPQHF
-	TRBV5-1	TRBJ2-2	many	CASSLGHRDRTGELFF
-	TRBV6-5	TRBJ2-1	many	CASSYESEQFF
-	TRBV12-3/TRBV12-4	TRBJ1-4	few	CASSYTGLTNEKLFF
-	TRBV20-1	TRBJ2-2	many	CSARIPRGTGELFF
TRBD1	TRBV5-1	TRBJ1-1	many	CASSLDGQGYTEAFF
-	TRBV5-1	TRBJ2-3	many	CASSFRDPGDTQYF
-	TRBV27	TRBJ1-1	many	CASSLIYGGNTEAFF
TRBD1	TRBV12-3/TRBV12-4	TRBJ1-5	many	CASSLSLTGGGASFGQPQHF
-	TRBV20-1	TRBJ1-1	many	CSARENIVMGAFF
-	TRBV6-1	TRBJ1-3	many	CASNHQEGNTIYF
-	TRBV5-6	TRBJ2-3	many	CASGGGPHDTQYF
TRBD1	TRBV10-1	TRBJ1-4	many	CASSVTGGNEKLFF
TRBD1	TRBV4-2	TRBJ1-2	many	CASSQAPGQVNYGYTF
TRBD1	TRBV20-1	TRBJ1-3	many	CMGATGAGNTIYF
TRBD1	TRBV5-1	TRBJ2-6	many	CASSSGTGLSGANVLTF
-	TRBV20-1	TRBJ1-4	many	CSARDSQGPEKLFF
-	TRBV29-1	TRBJ1-2	-	CSDDRIDGYTF
-	TRBV12-3/TRBV12-4	TRBJ1-3	many	CASSSLSYSGNTIYF
-	TRBV28	TRBJ1-1	many	CASSPRRMNTEAFF
TRBD1	TRBV5-5	TRBJ1-1	many	CASSSGQGWTEAFF
-	TRBV29-1	TRBJ1-1	many	CSVASLMNTEAFF
-	TRBV7-3	TRBJ2-1	many	CASSSVNAGLDNEQFF
TRBD1	TRBV5-4	TRBJ1-1	many	CASSPSAGQGAGGTEAFF
-	TRBV20-1	TRBJ2-7	many	CSALDQGRTYEQYF
TRBD1	TRBV10-3	TRBJ2-1	many	CAISEGTGYNEQFF
-	TRBV12-5	TRBJ1-1	many	CASGRGAAVGTEAFF
-	TRBV19	TRBJ1-5	few	CASVGGHLGQPQHF
TRBD1	TRBV5-1	TRBJ1-2	many	CASSFQPQGNYGYTF
-	TRBV20-1	TRBJ2-1	few	CSARGEAISYNEQFF
-	TRBV20-1	TRBJ2-5	-	CSASSTQETQYF
-	TRBV7-2	TRBJ1-5	many	CASSLGRTYQPQHF
TRBD1	TRBV20-1	TRBJ1-2	many	CSAMDRANYGYTF
-	TRBV11-2	TRBJ2-1	-	CASSPPGRQYNEQFF